This record concerns one T cell receptor beta chain sequence. It has no known antigen specificity. Its ends do not fully match the called genes, so a read error is possible. Total RNA and DNA were co-extracted without cell sorting from around 20-30 mg of bulk tissue using the AllPrep DNA/RNA mini kit. Four to six patients with histopathologically diagnosed primary liver carcinoma underwent surgical resection in China between 2015 and 2016. At the time of sampling, the patients were treatment-naive and had chronic HBV infection. Each tumor was sampled at five spatially separated regions: the tumor centre plus the superior, inferior, left-lateral and right-lateral poles. Histological examination found more than 75% viable tumor cells in every tumor sample. Fresh tumor and adjacent tissue pieces were bisected, with one half stored in RNAlater at -80 degrees C and the other half sent for histology. This specimen belongs to a study of tumor-infiltrating lymphocytes in primary liver carcinoma (dated by TCRdb to the late 2010s). Notes on the research overall: The five patients, three men and two women aged 30 to 69 years, had hepatocellular carcinoma (four) or combined HCC and intrahepatic cholangiocarcinoma (one). The tumors of the five patients were staged as T1-T3 N0M0, with maximum diameters ranging from roughly 4 to 11 cm. Each sample produced roughly 3.65 to 8 million productive TCRbeta reads, and read depth showed no significant difference between tissue types. Across five regions of each liver tumor, along with adjacent normal tissue and blood, the study brought together TCRbeta repertoire sequencing, expression microarrays and whole-exome sequencing. TCRbeta repertoire sequencing covered 35 specimens from 5 patients: roughly 25 tumor regions, 5 adjacent noncancerous liver tissues and 5 peripheral blood samples. The roughly 25 tumor region samples were profiled with Agilent mRNA microarrays so that TCRbeta repertoire diversity could be related to the local molecular phenotype. High reproducibility was observed for the technical replicate repertoires, with mean shared-clone rates around 0.9 and correlation coefficients above 0.95.

TCRbeta-specific cDNA was reverse-transcribed from 500 ng total RNA using a constant-region primer and ProtoScript II reverse transcriptase. Three nested multiplex PCR rounds, following a slightly modified ARM-PCR procedure, were used to build the TCRbeta libraries. Each of the first two PCR rounds ran for nine to ten cycles and used multiplex TRBV1-TRBV30 forward primers together with a Cbeta reverse primer. Sample barcodes and Illumina adapters were added in a final 25-cycle PCR using Deep VentR polymerase. Before sequencing, amplicons of 200-500 bp were purified from gel using a QIAquick gel extraction kit. An Illumina HiSeq 2500 was used to sequence the TCRbeta amplicons, generating 250-bp paired-end reads. The study's processing was this. Trimmomatic v0.33 was used to quality-trim the reads, and FLASH v1.2.11 was used to merge paired reads so that full CDR3 sequences could be recovered. V, D and J germline segments were assigned to the rearranged TCRbeta sequences using MiGEC v1.2.1b. Clonotype statistics and Shannon-Wiener diversity indices were computed with VDJtools v1.0.0. To cut down on sampling bias, every analysis after diversity analysis relied on just the 250 most abundant clonotypes from each sample. TCRdb took the public reads, trimmed them with fastp at Q25, ran MiXCR for clone calling and kept in-frame beta chains. Rows matching on CDR3 protein sequence are summarized as one entry with the most common DNA and genes. The V and J calls here are based on TCRdb, not the publication. This sample comprises about 200,000 distinct CDR3 sequences, approximately 80% of them detected only once. Clones ranked in the top ten supply less than 20% of the sample.

What the work shows at the level of the full study, not this receptor alone: Pairs of tumor regions showed greater repertoire overlap (mean around 35%) than tumor-adjacent pairs (roughly 17%) or tumor-blood pairs (approximately 15%), which is consistent with antigen-driven expansion. Because sequencing covered only the TCR beta chain and unpaired alpha chains were not captured, true repertoire diversity is likely underestimated. Comparison of CD4+ and CD8+ T cell repertoires was precluded by the use of bulk unsorted samples. The study included only four to six patients, and the authors note findings should be validated in a larger study. Only roughly 7.5-24% of top clones appeared in all five regions of a tumor, which suggests that tumor-infiltrating T cells are spatially heterogeneous. The top 250 clones made up a significantly larger repertoire fraction in tumors than in blood (p = 0.039).

Its CDR3 holds 14 amino acids, cysteine through phenylalanine. Just the 42-base CDR3 DNA is kept, in frame starting at base 1. Taken from the germline V gene, the CDR1 and CDR2 loops are SGHRS and YFSETQ. The rearrangement joined TRBV5-1 to TRBJ2-7; the D segment may tentatively be TRBD1 or TRBD2, each giving 6 matched bases. The receptor's source is a man aged 40-49 years with primary liver carcinoma and hepatitis B virus infection. The sequenced sample was tumor tissue from primary liver carcinoma. Here is the DNA: TGTGCCAGCAGCTTGGGGGGCGGGATCCACGAGCAGTACTTC. This gives the protein CASSLGGGIHEQYF.